This T cell receptor beta chain is drawn from a study of blood T cell repertoires in COVID-19 (dated by TCRdb to 2020 to 2021). Study-level background: Samples covering the acute and convalescent phases of COVID-19 were provided by collaborators in the United States, Italy and Spain. Where available, HLA class I and class II types were taken from metadata supplied by the sample provider and were not determined by assay-based typing. A de-identified subject ID, COVID-19 status, age in years and sex were almost always included in the sample metadata. The repertoires were released in a freely available public database intended as a resource for research on the immune response to SARS-CoV-2. Subjects who had been exposed to COVID-19, were actively infected with it, or had recovered from it provided the deeply sampled blood TCRbeta repertoires that made up the dataset. The material from the prospective study consisted of cDNA or gDNA derived from T cells, B-cell-depleted T cells, or PBMCs. Samples came from the ongoing ImmuneRACE study (first 160 participants) plus 1,254 subjects from 6 global collaborators.

The collaborating institutions used their own protocols to collect whole blood in K2EDTA tubes. For TCRbeta analysis, collaborator samples were shipped as frozen whole blood, as isolated PBMCs, or as DNA extracted from either sample type. The CDR3 contains 20 residues, cysteine and phenylalanine counted. Kept here is only the CDR3 DNA, which spans 60 bases and is read in frame from base 1. From a lookup of the germline V gene, CDR1 and CDR2 are SGHDN and FVKESK. V lost 2 bases and J lost 0 bases; the stretch between them is 20 bases long. This clone was counted a single time. This clone's antigen is unknown. No much larger clonotype is one base removed from it; base qualities were not supplied. TCRbeta CDR3 regions were amplified from genomic DNA using the immunoSEQ Assay, a bias-controlled multiplex PCR. The original methods were these. The number of nucleated cells in each sample was estimated by amplification of reference gene primers within the assay. To quantify the absolute abundance of each unique TCRbeta CDR3 rearrangement, sequence reads were collapsed and filtered. Productive Simpson clonality was computed per sample as the square root of Simpson's diversity index over productive rearrangements. What TCRdb holds here is the immuneACCESS table cut down to in-frame rearrangements. Part of the clones is not present; checked against another copy, under half of the missing clones reflect an unresolved V gene, and the others are unexplained. V and J calls and clone size are copied from that table; D and trimming were computed from the DNA. In this sample the table shows about 70,000 clones, over 75% of which occur a single time. The ten most abundant clones make up 2.7% of the sample.

Findings and caveats that apply to the study as a whole: The amount of clinical and demographic metadata varied by source and participant and was provided uncurated.

The receptor chain draws on TRBV14 and TRBJ1-6, with the D gene call left open. This receptor was identified in a man in his fifties or sixties with acute or convalescent COVID-19. Sequences were obtained from peripheral blood. The DNA sequence follows: TGTGCCAGCAGCCAAAAGATACCCGACCCAAGGAGCTCCTATAATTCACCCCTCCACTTT. This yields the protein CASSQKIPDPRSSYNSPLHF.